This TCR beta chain was found in a study of CD8 T cells in ankylosing spondylitis. A quantitative 5'-RACE method, one with molecular barcodes, was used to make TCR beta libraries. TCRdb passed the 5' RACE reads through MiXCR, listing each CDR3 protein once. This table holds about 150,000 distinct CDR3 sequences, 25% to 35% found once. This CDR3 has 15 amino acids. The germline CDR1 and CDR2 sequences are LGHDT and YNNKEL (reference sequence). Trimming at V came to 4 bases and at J to 10 bases, leaving 11 bases not matched to a gene. Whole-study findings and limits: Earlier studies detected some motif variants in reactive arthritis synovial fluid and blood. From matched ankylosing spondylitis synovial fluid, disease-linked clones were reportedly recovered at significantly enriched levels.

Points on this clonotype: Its specificity is not known.

The specimen sequenced was synovial fluid, either unsorted or a sorted T cell fraction (not recorded which). The TCR sequence derives from a male donor with ankylosing spondylitis. The gene calls are TRBV3-1 and TRBJ2-5; 11 positions agree with TRBD2. The CDR3 DNA reads TGTGCCAGCAGCCCCCCGACTAGCGGGATTTCTCTCCAGTACTTC. Translated: CASSPPTSGISLQYF.